Listed here are 2 T cell receptor beta chains from one sample, sequenced in a study of blood T cell repertoires in COVID-19. The method was immunoSEQ multiplex PCR; TCRdb's version includes in-frame clones alone and lacks a portion of them. The repertoire includes fewer than 35,000 clones, 85% to 90% of them detected once, and 4% to 5.5% sits in the top ten. The sample was peripheral blood. The receptors come from a man in his 70s with active COVID-19.

This chain connects TRBV23-1 to TRBJ2-7, with 12 bases aligning to TRBD1. TRBV23-1 is flagged as an ORF with uncertain function. The CDR3 consists of 15 residues. V lost 4 bases, J lost 3 bases, and 4 bases stayed unmatched. CDR3 nucleotides: TGCGCCAGCAGTCGCGGGACAGGGGGCTACTACGAGCAGTACTTC. Residues: CASSRGTGGYYEQYF.

V and J are TRBV19 and TRBJ2-2; possibly TRBD1 for D (7 bases). V was trimmed by 7 bases and J by 7 bases, leaving 28 bases between them. The CDR3 runs 18 residues. Germline-derived CDR1 and CDR2 are LNHDA and SQIVND (reference sequence). The CDR3, as DNA: TGTGCCAGTACCCCACGGGAGCCGCGACAGGGTGGGATCGGGGAGCTGTTTTTT. Amino acid sequence: CASTPREPRQGGIGELFF.